Given below is one TCR beta chain in context. The entry originates in a study of T cell changes during pregnancy in multiple sclerosis. Sequenced by immunoSEQ multiplex PCR; TCRdb stores in-frame clones only, minus some. The repertoire has approximately 41,000 clones, over 90% of them found once; the top ten carry 0.39%. The length of the CDR3 is 18 residues. Germline V gene sequence: CDR1 SGHVS, CDR2 FQNEAQ. The trim removed 5 bases at V and 7 bases at J, leaving 20 bases unmatched. The rearrangement links TRBV7-8 to TRBJ2-4; 7 positions match TRBD1. This TCR derives from a female donor with multiple sclerosis, enrolled in a pregnancy study. Sample: CD4+ T cells from peripheral blood mononuclear cells, taken in the second trimester of pregnancy. CDR3 sequence reads: CASSPLPYRGAGPNIQYF. The CDR3 nucleotides read TGTGCCAGCAGCCCCCTCCCCTACAGGGGCGCGGGCCCCAACATTCAGTACTTC.